This T cell receptor (beta chain) was found in a study of OX40 agonist ivuxolimab in advanced cancers. Regarding this clone: What it binds is unknown. This same CDR3 is encoded by further DNA sequences in the sample.

Sequencing used immunoSEQ multiplex PCR; TCRdb keeps in-frame clones, though not all of them. Among over 9,000 clones listed, about 86% were seen once. Study-wide points: Also present in some nonresponders was a low level of normalized T-cell clonal expansion.

The clonotype was recovered from an adult with an advanced solid tumor such as melanoma, head and neck, liver or kidney cancer. Sequencing used CD4+ or CD8+ T cells sorted from blood, obtained in a trial of the OX40 agonist ivuxolimab.

The CDR3 loop reads CAWSVQSNTEAFF. The CDR3 region has the DNA TGTGCCTGGAGTGTACAATCGAACACTGAAGCTTTCTTT. The chain carries TRBV30 and TRBJ1-1; no firm D call. The germline V gene has CDR1 GTSNPN and CDR2 SVGIG (reference sequence). This CDR3 has 13 amino acids. The V and J ends lost 0 bases and 1 base respectively, with 6 bases between them.